This T cell receptor (beta chain) was captured in a study of human T cells and chemical hapten exposure. This clonotype was counted only a few times. V trimming: 6 bases; J trimming: 2 bases; junction bases outside the gene matches: 6. CDR3 size: 15 residues. Germline CDR1 and CDR2: MNHNS and SASEGT. The sample's time point: patch test 1, 2 weeks after DPC sensitization. Treatment here: therapeutic diphenylcyclopropenone sensitization with weekly scalp DPC. TCRdb called the RACE reads again in MiXCR, with one record for every CDR3 protein. The table lists more than 65,000 distinct CDR3 sequences, about 9.3% of them singletons.

This sample comprised whole blood, obtained in connection with sensitization to the hapten diphenylcyclopropenone (DPC). This TCR was sampled from a woman aged 50 to 65 with alopecia areata. Some clones in this sample may be carry-over from other donors' samples. This sequence joins TRBV6-1 and TRBJ1-5; 8 positions agree with TRBD1. The CDR3 region is CASSSGTGRNQPQHF. In DNA, the CDR3 is TGTGCCAGCAGCTCTGGGACAGGCCGCAATCAGCCCCAGCATTTT.